The 32 T cell receptor beta chains below were found in one sample sequenced in a study of T cell changes during pregnancy in multiple sclerosis. Measured with immunoSEQ multiplex PCR; TCRdb has only the in-frame clones, and not every one. Here the sample spans 55,000 to 85,000 clones, 92% being singletons. The sample was CD4+ T cells from peripheral blood mononuclear cells, taken after pregnancy. These receptors were taken from a female donor with multiple sclerosis, enrolled in a pregnancy study.

This chain uses TRBV4-2 with TRBJ1-1, with D unresolved. The length of the CDR3 is 16 residues. CDR1 LGHNA and CDR2 YNFKEQ come from the germline V gene. The germline V and J ends were trimmed by 11 bases and 0 bases, with 22 bases remaining between them. In DNA form, the CDR3 reads TGTGCCGCAACGCCTGCGACGGGTATCGTGAACACTGAAGCTTTCTTT. It translates to CAATPATGIVNTEAFF.

The genes are TRBV19 and TRBJ2-3; 7 nucleotides line up with TRBD1. Trimming removed 6 bases from V and 0 bases from J; junction bases left unmatched: 18. Germline V lookup: CDR1 LNHDA, CDR2 SQIVND (reference sequence). CDR3 length: 19 residues. In DNA, the CDR3 is TGTGCCAGTAGCCCCGGCGTGTTGGGACAGCGAACTAGCACAGATACGCAGTATTTT. Its translation: CASSPGVLGQRTSTDTQYF.

This chain uses TRBV5-1 with TRBJ1-2; D not certain. Germline V gene sequence: CDR1 SGHRS, CDR2 YFSETQ. There are 13 residues in the CDR3. Trimming cost V 4 bases and J 4 bases, with 11 bases left between them. CDR3 coding DNA: TGCGCCAGCAGCCCTAGAGGATTCTATGGCTACACCTTC. This codes for CASSPRGFYGYTF.

The V gene is TRBV5-5, the J gene TRBJ2-7; TRBD1 aligns across 12 bases. The CDR3 length is 14 residues. From germline, CDR1 is SGHKS and CDR2 YYEKEE (reference sequence). J was trimmed by 5 bases and V by 3 bases; bases with no gene match: 3. The CDR3 reads CASSWDRGLNEQYF. The CDR3 nucleotides are TGTGCCAGCAGCTGGGACAGGGGGCTCAACGAGCAGTACTTC.

This chain links TRBV19 with TRBJ2-1; the match to TRBD2 covers 10 bases. Trimming took 3 bases from V and 7 from J; bases not matched to a gene: 6. The germline CDR1 and CDR2 sequences are LNHDA and SQIVND (reference sequence). The CDR3 runs to 15 residues. The CDR3 loop is CASSIRAGGINEQFF. CDR3 nucleotide sequence: TGTGCCAGTAGTATTCGAGCGGGAGGGATTAATGAGCAGTTCTTC.

The chain joins TRBV6-5 to TRBJ2-3, with D unresolved. V was shortened by 2 bases and J by 4 bases, with 13 bases between the two germline ends. The length of the CDR3 is 15 residues. CDR1 MNHEY and CDR2 SVGAGI come from the germline V gene. Here the CDR3 reads CASSYDLVRADTQYF. Here the CDR3 DNA reads TGTGCCAGCAGTTACGATCTCGTACGGGCAGATACGCAGTATTTT.

This chain connects TRBV2 to TRBJ2-1, with D possibly matching TRBD1 (5 bases). The V gene's germline CDR1 is SNHLY and CDR2 FYNNEI. The CDR3 sequence is 15 residues long. The germline V and J ends were trimmed by 6 bases and 2 bases, with 14 bases remaining between them. The CDR3 loop reads CASRLQAHAYNEQFF. The CDR3 nucleotides are TGTGCCAGCAGATTACAGGCTCACGCCTACAATGAGCAGTTCTTC.

The J gene is TRBJ2-2, the V gene TRBV10-3; no reliable D call. The germline CDR1 and CDR2 sequences are ENHRY and SYGVKD. V gave up 8 bases and J gave up 8 bases, with 9 bases separating them. CDR3 length: 11 residues. The CDR3 loop is CAIRLAGELFF. Here the CDR3 DNA reads TGTGCCATCCGTCTCGCGGGGGAGCTGTTTTTT.

The V gene is TRBV11-2, the J gene TRBJ2-7; D ambiguous. V lost 5 bases, J lost 5 bases, and 10 bases lay in between. CDR1 is SGHAT, CDR2 FQNNGV, per germline. The CDR3 covers 12 residues. CDR3 DNA sequence: TGTGCCAGCAGCGCCTTCAGAAACGAGCAGTACTTC. Translation gives CASSAFRNEQYF.

J is TRBJ2-7 and V is TRBV6-5; TRBD2 matches 8 bases. CDR1 and CDR2 from the germline V gene are MNHEY and SVGAGI. The CDR3 sequence is 12 residues long. Trimming cost V 11 bases and J 2 bases; bases outside gene matches: 5. Here the CDR3 reads CASRGETYEQYF. CDR3 coding DNA: TGTGCCTCGCGGGGGGAAACCTACGAGCAGTACTTC.

V gene TRBV29-1 combines with J gene TRBJ1-5, with TRBD1 matching 9 bases. Per the germline V gene, CDR1 is SQVTM and CDR2 is ANQGSEA. The V segment lost 4 bases and the J segment 6 bases; nucleotides outside the gene matches: 4. The CDR3 length is 13 residues. The CDR3 nucleotides are TGCAGCGTTGGACAGGGGGAAGGTCAGCCCCAGCATTTT. Translated, it gives CSVGQGEGQPQHF.

The gene calls are TRBV30 and TRBJ1-5, with unresolved D. Germline V gene lookup returns CDR1 GTSNPN and CDR2 SVGIG (reference sequence). V was cut by 0 bases and J by 2 bases, with 14 bases left in between. This CDR3 is 16 amino acids long. The CDR3 here is CAWSVGATAGNQPQHF. The CDR3 DNA reads as TGTGCCTGGAGTGTGGGAGCCACGGCGGGCAATCAGCCCCAGCATTTT.

The rearrangement uses TRBV19 and TRBJ2-2; the match to TRBD1 covers 7 bases. Germline V gene sequence: CDR1 LNHDA, CDR2 SQIVND (reference sequence). The CDR3 is 13 amino acids. V lost 7 bases and J lost 7; bases outside the gene matches: 6. CDR3 in DNA: TGTGCCAGTACCCCGACAGGGCTCGGGGAGCTGTTTTTT. As protein: CASTPTGLGELFF.

The V gene is TRBV5-4, the J gene TRBJ2-7, with TRBD2 identical over 8 bases. The CDR3 totals 13 residues. The J segment lost 5 bases and the V segment lost 7 bases, leaving 8 bases of the junction unmatched. From germline, CDR1 is SGHNT and CDR2 YYREEE (reference sequence). The CDR3 loop is CASGRGGTHEQYF. The CDR3 coding sequence is TGTGCCAGCGGCCGGGGGGGGACCCACGAGCAGTACTTC.

This clone was seen once. This sequence joins TRBV10-1 and TRBJ2-7; 9 bases agree with TRBD2. Germline V lookup: CDR1 WNHNN, CDR2 SYGVQD (reference sequence). The CDR3 has 16 residues. Trimming cost V 6 bases and J 3 bases; bases outside gene matches: 12. Here the CDR3 reads CASRVLGGRVFYEQYF. CDR3 bases: TGCGCCAGCAGGGTCCTTGGCGGGAGGGTCTTCTACGAGCAGTACTTC.

This chain joins TRBV9 and TRBJ1-1; 9 bases line up with TRBD1. The V segment lost 4 bases and the J segment 1 base; nucleotides outside the gene matches: 5. Germline CDR1 and CDR2: SGDLS and YYNGEE. CDR3 length equals 15 residues. CDR3 in amino acids: CASSPGQGKNTEAFF. CDR3 sequence (DNA): TGTGCCAGCAGCCCAGGACAGGGGAAGAACACTGAAGCTTTCTTT.

This rearrangement joins TRBV7-2 to TRBJ2-3; TRBD2 agrees at 12 bases. The germline CDR1 and CDR2 sequences are SGHTA and FQGNSA. V was clipped by 3 bases and J by 1 base; unmatched bases: 5. This CDR3 region has 17 residues. The CDR3 region has the DNA TGTGCCAGCAGCTTCGGAAGGACTAGCGGGGGCACAGATACGCAGTATTTT. Translation gives CASSFGRTSGGTDTQYF.

This rearrangement joins TRBV27 to TRBJ1-1; 7 positions agree with TRBD1. CDR1 is MNHEY, CDR2 SMNVEV, per germline (reference sequence). This CDR3 contains 14 residues. The V gene end was trimmed by 1 base and the J gene end by 6 bases; junction bases not matched to a gene: 5. In nucleotides, the CDR3 is TGTGCCAGCAGTTTATTCGGGCAGGGGGCTGAAGCTTTCTTT. Amino acids: CASSLFGQGAEAFF.

The chain combines TRBV11-3 with TRBJ2-2, with D unresolved. CDR1 and CDR2 (germline): SGHNT, YENEEA. Trimming shortened V by 5 bases and J by 1 base, and 8 bases separated the two germline ends. The CDR3 totals 14 residues. The CDR3 spells CASSPRQNTGELFF. As DNA, the CDR3 is TGTGCCAGCAGCCCTCGACAGAACACCGGGGAGCTGTTTTTT.

The V gene is TRBV19, the J gene TRBJ2-1; a possible D gene is TRBD1 (5 bases). The CDR3 covers 16 residues. Germline CDR1 is LNHDA and CDR2 is SQIVND (reference sequence). V was shortened by 5 bases and J by 0 bases, with 14 bases between the two germline ends. CDR3 sequence reads: CASSVTVTSSYNEQFF. The CDR3 coding sequence is TGTGCCAGTAGTGTGACAGTGACTTCCTCCTACAATGAGCAGTTCTTC.

V and J are TRBV7-2 and TRBJ1-1, with unresolved D. This CDR3 has 11 amino acids. V was trimmed by 3 bases and J by 11 bases, leaving 10 bases between them. Germline V gene sequence: CDR1 SGHTA, CDR2 FQGNSA. CDR3 residues: CASSLRKVAFF. The CDR3, as DNA: TGTGCCAGCAGCTTGCGTAAAGTGGCTTTCTTT.

The DNA of the CDR3 is TGTGCCAGCAGTTCGCAGGGGGACGGGCCTGAAGCTTTCTTT. Protein sequence: CASSSQGDGPEAFF. The chain uses TRBV6-5 and TRBJ1-1, with 7 bases identical to TRBD1. The CDR3 is made up of 14 amino acids. Losses at the gene ends were 4 bases for V and 6 bases for J; bases not matched to a gene: 8. The germline gives CDR1 MNHEY, CDR2 SVGAGI.

This chain connects TRBV10-2 to TRBJ1-5, with 8 bases matching TRBD1. Germline V lookup: CDR1 WSHSY, CDR2 SAAADI. The V and J ends lost 6 bases and 5 bases, in that order; junction bases with no gene match: 6. This CDR3 spans 14 amino acids. For the CDR3, the DNA is TGCGCCAGCAGCACAGGGGGATCCGATCAGCCCCAGCATTTT. Amino acids: CASSTGGSDQPQHF.

The rearrangement links TRBV28 to TRBJ1-5; tentatively, D is TRBD1 (5 bases). Germline CDR1 reads MDHEN; CDR2 reads SYDVKM. Trimming cost V 6 bases and J 6 bases, with 12 bases left between them. This CDR3 is 13 amino acids long. The CDR3 DNA follows: TGTGCCAGCAGCCCCCTCAGGGTTCAGCCCCAGCATTTT. Its protein is CASSPLRVQPQHF.

This clone was seen only once. The chain joins TRBV5-1 to TRBJ2-7; D may be TRBD1 (5 bases). The length of the CDR3 is 15 residues. Trimming took off 4 bases at V and 2 bases at J, with 16 bases between the two ends. CDR1 is SGHRS, CDR2 YFSETQ, per germline. CDR3 in DNA: TGCGCCAGCAGCCGCCTGGGTAGGGGCACCTACGAGCAGTACTTC. Protein product: CASSRLGRGTYEQYF.

This clone has only a few counts. The chain joins TRBV30 to TRBJ1-1; no clear D. Trimming pared 0 bases from V and 3 bases from J, leaving 8 bases between. The length of the CDR3 is 13 residues. Germline CDR1 GTSNPN, CDR2 SVGIG (reference sequence). The CDR3 sequence: CAWSVLEDTEAFF. CDR3 nucleotide sequence: TGTGCCTGGAGTGTACTCGAGGACACTGAAGCTTTCTTT.

The V gene is TRBV28, the J gene TRBJ1-1; TRBD1 is a possible D gene (6 bases). The ends were cut back, 6 bases at V and 6 bases at J, with 23 bases in the middle. The CDR3 is made up of 16 amino acids. CDR1 and CDR2 (germline): MDHEN, SYDVKM. Here the CDR3 DNA reads TGTGCCAGCAGCCCTCTGTCCCGAATCAGGGGTCCTGAAGCTTTCTTT. Amino acid sequence: CASSPLSRIRGPEAFF.

The chain carries TRBV5-1 and TRBJ2-7; TRBD1 matches 7 bases. The J segment lost 3 bases and the V segment lost 2 bases, leaving 5 bases of the junction unmatched. CDR3 size: 14 residues. The V gene's germline CDR1 is SGHRS and CDR2 YFSETQ. CDR3: CASSFGAGGYEQYF. CDR3 sequence (DNA): TGCGCCAGCAGCTTTGGGGCAGGGGGCTACGAGCAGTACTTC.

The chain recombines TRBV9 with TRBJ1-3; D not resolved. Germline V gene sequence: CDR1 SGDLS, CDR2 YYNGEE. The CDR3 loop spans 15 amino acids. The ends were cut back, 0 bases at V and 4 bases at J, with 11 bases in the middle. The CDR3 DNA reads TGTGCCAGCAGCGTAGCCGGGAGTACAGGAAACACCATATATTTT. Translated: CASSVAGSTGNTIYF.

The chain couples TRBV9 to TRBJ1-1; 8 bases are a match to TRBD1. CDR3 length: 15 residues. CDR1 SGDLS and CDR2 YYNGEE come from the germline V gene. V lost 5 bases to trimming and J lost 7 bases; unmatched junction nucleotides: 13. The CDR3 sequence: CASSSDRGTGGEAFF. The CDR3 DNA reads TGTGCCAGCAGTTCCGACAGGGGAACGGGCGGTGAAGCTTTCTTT.

This clone is a singleton in its sample. V usage is TRBV6-1 and J usage is TRBJ2-7; D is perhaps TRBD2 (6 bases). The CDR3 is made up of 12 amino acids. V was trimmed by 8 bases and J by 4 bases, leaving 12 bases between them. The germline V gene has CDR1 MNHNS and CDR2 SASEGT. CDR3 sequence (DNA): TGTGCCAGCCACGTGGGGGGTTACGAGCAGTACTTC. Translating gives CASHVGGYEQYF.

The J gene is TRBJ2-5, the V gene TRBV11-2; D perhaps matches TRBD1 (6 bases). The V end was cut by 4 bases, the J end by 2 bases, with 14 bases between. Germline V gene lookup returns CDR1 SGHAT and CDR2 FQNNGV. This CDR3 is 15 amino acids long. CDR3: CASSSYTGPQETQYF. The CDR3 bases are TGTGCCAGCAGCTCATATACAGGGCCACAAGAGACCCAGTACTTC.